This TCR beta chain was sequenced during a study of shared clonotypes between healthy human individuals. Only in-frame clones appear in the TCRdb table, and some are missing; sequencing was by immunoSEQ multiplex PCR. The top ten hold 11% of the sample, which has 200,000 to 250,000 clones, 65% to 70% seen once. Donors, healthy HIV-negative adults, lacked recent acute infections or vaccinations. Germline V CDR1 and CDR2: LNHNV, YYDKDF (reference sequence). Trimming removed 0 bases from V and 6 bases from J; junction bases left unmatched: 4. This CDR3 region has 14 residues. Sequenced sample: memory CD4+ T cells sorted from blood. Regarding subset: CD45RA-negative fraction. The sequence derives from a man aged 25 to 40 in good health. V is TRBV15 and J is TRBJ1-1, with 7 bases lining up with TRBD1. The CDR3 bases are TGTGCCACCAGCAGAGACAGGGGGTTGGCTGAAGCTTTCTTT. This sequence encodes CATSRDRGLAEAFF.